One and the same sample provided the 22 T cell receptor beta chains below, sequenced in a study of identifying expanded T cells in peripheral blood. The protocol was immunoSEQ multiplex PCR, while the TCRdb copy is restricted to in-frame clones and leaves out a portion. Here the sample spans tens of thousands of clones, about 88% being singletons. The sample was blood. All receptors come from a person aged 18 to 70 in good health.

The V gene is TRBV6-6, the J gene TRBJ1-2; possible D gene TRBD1, 6 bases. The CDR3 covers 13 residues. The V and J ends lost 5 bases and 4 bases respectively, with 11 bases between them. Per the germline V gene, CDR1 is MNHNY and CDR2 is SVGAGI (reference sequence). CDR3 loop: CASSDRPTYGYTF. For the CDR3, the DNA is TGTGCCAGCAGTGACAGGCCCACCTATGGCTACACCTTC.

The CDR3, as DNA: TGTGCCAGCAGCTTGGGTCGGGGCGGGGAGCTGTTTTTT. Encoded protein: CASSLGRGGELFF. V is TRBV5-6 and J is TRBJ2-2, with a possible D match to TRBD2 (5 bases). Germline CDR1 SGHDT, CDR2 YYEEEE. This CDR3 comprises 13 residues. V lost 0 bases, J lost 7 bases, and 7 bases lay in between.

The rearrangement joins TRBV5-6 to TRBJ2-5, with D possibly matching TRBD2 (5 bases). Germline V gene sequence: CDR1 SGHDT, CDR2 YYEEEE. The CDR3 spans 16 residues. Trimming removed 3 bases from V and 1 base from J, with 16 bases in between. CDR3 DNA: TGTGCCAGCAGCTACCCTGGGAGCCCAATCCAAGAGACCCAGTACTTC. It translates to CASSYPGSPIQETQYF.

The chain combines TRBV6-1 with TRBJ2-5; D ambiguous. CDR1 MNHNS and CDR2 SASEGT come from the germline V gene. Between the trimmed V and J ends, which lost 5 bases and 5 bases, there was a span of 12 bases. The CDR3 is 13 residues long. The CDR3 nucleotides read TGTGCCAGCAGTTGGACCAGAGTGGAGACCCAGTACTTC. This codes for CASSWTRVETQYF.

The sample holds one count of this clone. The rearrangement links TRBV7-9 to TRBJ2-1; D is ambiguous. Trimming pared 7 bases from V and 4 bases from J, leaving 8 bases between. CDR3 length: 12 amino acids. CDR1 and CDR2 (germline): SEHNR, FQNEAQ (reference sequence). Here the CDR3 reads CASMFGYNEQFF. CDR3 nucleotide sequence: TGTGCCAGCATGTTCGGTTACAATGAGCAGTTCTTC.

The chain is built from TRBV7-2 and TRBJ2-5; 14 bases are a match to TRBD2. With 1 base clipped from V and 4 bases from J, the junction kept 2 bases outside the gene matches. The CDR3 contains 16 residues. Germline loops: CDR1 SGHTA, CDR2 FQGNSA. CDR3 protein: CASSLEGTSGGETQYF. For the CDR3, the DNA is TGTGCCAGCAGCTTAGAGGGGACTAGCGGGGGAGAGACCCAGTACTTC. Together with reference TRBV7-2 and TRBJ2-5, the CDR3 gives the full variable domain: GAGVSQSPSNKVTEKGKDVELRCDPISGHTALYWYRQSLGQGLEFLIYFQGNSAPDKSGLPSDRFSAERTGGSVSTLTIQRTQQEDSAVYLCASSLEGTSGGETQYFGPGTRLLVL.

The chain combines TRBV19 with TRBJ1-5; possibly TRBD1 for D (6 bases). From germline, CDR1 is LNHDA and CDR2 SQIVND (reference sequence). There are 14 residues in the CDR3. V lost 6 bases and J 9 bases, leaving 18 bases between the germline ends. This CDR3 reads CASRSRGDDGPQHF. The CDR3 nucleotides read TGTGCCAGTAGAAGCAGGGGTGACGACGGGCCCCAGCATTTT.

The CDR3 bases are TGTGCCAGCGTCCCTACAGGGGTGAACACCGGGGAGCTGTTTTTT. It translates to CASVPTGVNTGELFF. The chain is built from TRBV6-1 and TRBJ2-2, with 7 bases lining up with TRBD1. Trimming removed 8 bases from V and 1 base from J; junction bases left unmatched: 7. CDR3 size: 15 residues. The germline gives CDR1 MNHNS, CDR2 SASEGT.

The chain recombines TRBV19 with TRBJ2-7; possibly TRBD1 for D (6 bases). The CDR3 has 14 residues. V was trimmed by 3 bases and J by 0 bases, leaving 9 bases between them. Germline CDR1 reads LNHDA; CDR2 reads SQIVND (reference sequence). The CDR3 is CASSITDSSYEQYF. CDR3 DNA sequence: TGTGCCAGTAGTATTACGGACAGCTCCTACGAGCAGTACTTC.

The chain recombines TRBV21-1 with TRBJ2-1; TRBD2 reflects the table's D call only, with no check against the DNA. TRBV21-1 is listed as a pseudogene. The CDR3 has 16 amino acids. CDR3 in DNA: TGTGCCAGCAGCAATCAGCGGTCAAGCTCCTACAATGAGCAGTTCTTC. It yields the protein CASSNQRSSSYNEQFF.

The chain has TRBV28 and TRBJ1-2; D perhaps matches TRBD1 (5 bases). The CDR3 has 13 residues. The V end was cut by 3 bases, the J end by 8 bases, with 13 bases between. The germline V gene encodes CDR1 MDHEN and CDR2 SYDVKM. The CDR3 nucleotides read TGTGCCAGCAGTTTGAGGGGAATTGGCGGCTACACCTTC. This gives the protein CASSLRGIGGYTF.

The V and J genes are TRBV9 and TRBJ1-4, with D perhaps matching TRBD1 (5 bases). With 4 bases removed from V and 7 bases from J, the gap between germline ends came to 20 bases. From germline, CDR1 is SGDLS and CDR2 YYNGEE. This CDR3 spans 16 amino acids. DNA of the CDR3: TGTGCCAGCAGCATGGGGACCCGGGGGATCGGTGAAAAACTGTTTTTT. Protein sequence: CASSMGTRGIGEKLFF.

The rearrangement uses TRBV5-6 and TRBJ2-7, with a tentative D call TRBD1 (6 bases). V was cut by 4 bases and J by 0 bases, with 8 bases left in between. Germline CDR1 and CDR2: SGHDT and YYEEEE. The CDR3 spans 13 residues. CDR3 region: CASSQGSSYEQYF. The CDR3 nucleotides are TGTGCCAGCAGCCAGGGGAGCTCCTACGAGCAGTACTTC.

The chain links TRBV6-1 to TRBJ1-2; TRBD1 matches at 9 bases. V shed 6 bases and J 7 bases; nucleotides not matched to a gene: 9. Germline CDR1 MNHNS, CDR2 SASEGT. This CDR3 is built from 14 residues. The CDR3 coding sequence is TGTGCCAGCAGACAGGGGGCAGGAGTCGCTGGCTACACCTTC. This translates into CASRQGAGVAGYTF.

The chain links TRBV19 to TRBJ1-2; D is unclear. V lost 3 bases to trimming and J lost 1 base, with 15 bases between them. CDR1 and CDR2 from the germline V gene are LNHDA and SQIVND (reference sequence). The CDR3 consists of 16 residues. The CDR3 sequence is CASSIGPGGLNYGYTF. CDR3 coding DNA: TGTGCCAGTAGTATTGGCCCTGGAGGACTTAACTATGGCTACACCTTC.

The chain is built from TRBV5-1 and TRBJ2-7; tentatively, D is TRBD1 (6 bases). Germline V gives CDR1 SGHRS, CDR2 YFSETQ. This CDR3 has 13 residues. The V end was cut by 1 base, the J end by 5 bases, with 10 bases between. The CDR3 spells CASSLSGAHEQYF. As DNA, the CDR3 is TGCGCCAGCAGCTTGTCAGGGGCCCACGAGCAGTACTTC.

The chain employs TRBV4-3 and TRBJ1-5, with D possibly being TRBD1 (6 bases). Germline loops: CDR1 LGHNA, CDR2 YSLEER. CDR3 length equals 14 residues. Trimming removed 3 bases from V and 2 bases from J, with 8 bases in between. The CDR3 loop is CASSQDRGNQPQHF. The CDR3 bases are TGCGCCAGCAGCCAGGACAGAGGCAATCAGCCCCAGCATTTT.

The chain links TRBV5-5 to TRBJ2-1; D perhaps matches TRBD2 (6 bases). V was clipped by 6 bases and J by 1 base, with 14 bases between them. The germline CDR1 and CDR2 sequences are SGHKS and YYEKEE (reference sequence). This CDR3 spans 15 amino acids. CDR3 nucleotide sequence: TGTGCCAGCAACACAAGACTAGGGTCCTACAATGAGCAGTTCTTC. Its translation: CASNTRLGSYNEQFF.

This sequence joins TRBV5-1 and TRBJ2-1, with D perhaps TRBD1 (6 bases). Looked up from germline, CDR1 is SGHRS and CDR2 is YFSETQ. This CDR3 is built from 14 residues. Trimming removed 3 bases from V and 4 bases from J, with 11 bases in between. CDR3 region: CASSSGQKYNEQFF. The CDR3 DNA reads as TGCGCCAGCAGCTCCGGACAGAAATACAATGAGCAGTTCTTC.

The chain is built from TRBV11-2 and TRBJ2-1, with D possibly matching TRBD2 (5 bases). V lost 4 bases, J lost 6 bases, and 7 bases lay in between. This CDR3 has 12 amino acids. The germline V gene encodes CDR1 SGHAT and CDR2 FQNNGV. CDR3 DNA sequence: TGTGCCAGCAGCTGGGCGGGCAATGAGCAGTTCTTC. This codes for CASSWAGNEQFF. Looking up the rest from reference TRBV11-2 and TRBJ2-1 gives the full variable domain: EAGVAQSPRYKIIEKRQSVAFWCNPISGHATLYWYQQILGQGPKLLIQFQNNGVVDDSQLPKDRFSAERLKGVDSTLKIQPAKLEDSAVYLCASSWAGNEQFFGPGTRLTVL.

The genes are TRBV19 and TRBJ2-2; no clear D. With 3 bases removed from V and 3 bases from J, the gap between germline ends came to 11 bases. Germline V gene sequence: CDR1 LNHDA, CDR2 SQIVND (reference sequence). This CDR3 region has 15 residues. CDR3 coding DNA: TGTGCCAGTAGTATGGTTGGGGAAGACACCGGGGAGCTGTTTTTT. It specifies CASSMVGEDTGELFF.

The chain recombines TRBV28 with TRBJ2-7, with 10 positions matching TRBD2. The CDR3 contains 13 residues. Germline-derived CDR1 and CDR2 are MDHEN and SYDVKM. J gave up 1 base and V 8 bases, and 2 bases lay outside the gene matches. CDR3 coding DNA: TGTGCCAGCCTTAGCGGGGGGTCCTACGAGCAGTACTTC. This translates into CASLSGGSYEQYF.